Each of the 25 T cell receptor beta chains below was sequenced from the same sample in a study of blood T cell repertoires in COVID-19 (dated by TCRdb to the early 2020s). Library construction relied on the immunoSEQ multiplex PCR assay. Held by TCRdb, this immuneACCESS table contains in-frame sequences only and omits some clones. Under half of the omission traces to an unresolved V gene where checked; the cause of the rest is unknown. This sample has about 210,000 clones in its table, and 80% to 90% of those were observed once. The leading ten clones occupy 1.2% of the sample. Sequenced sample: PBMCs or T cells enriched from blood (not recorded which). The receptor set was obtained from a young man who had recovered from COVID-19.

The V call is TRBV27, the J call TRBJ1-1; D remains unclear. Germline loops: CDR1 MNHEY, CDR2 SMNVEV (reference sequence). CDR3 length equals 16 residues. V lost 2 bases to trimming and J lost 6 bases, with 19 bases between them. The DNA for the CDR3 is TGTGCCAGCAGTTTACGCGGGGATGCCACCTATTCTGAAGCTTTCTTT. Its translation: CASSLRGDATYSEAFF.

This clone occurred once. V usage is TRBV28 and J usage is TRBJ2-1, with 8 nucleotides matching TRBD2. The CDR3 totals 14 residues. Trimming took 5 bases from V and 4 from J; bases not matched to a gene: 4. Germline CDR1 MDHEN, CDR2 SYDVKM. The CDR3 DNA reads as TGTGCCAGCAGTGGGCTAGCGGGTTACAATGAGCAGTTCTTC. Translation: CASSGLAGYNEQFF.

The rearrangement joins TRBV12-3 or TRBV12-4 to TRBJ1-4, with unresolved D. The CDR3 loop spans 13 amino acids. The V end lost 5 bases, the J end lost 2 bases, and 6 bases lay between the germline ends. The CDR3 is CASSGLTNEKLFF. CDR3 nucleotides: TGTGCCAGCAGTGGCTTGACTAATGAAAAACTGTTTTTT.

DNA of the CDR3: TGTGCCAGCTCACCTTGGGCCGGAACCTCGGGCAATCAGCCCCAGCATTTT. It encodes CASSPWAGTSGNQPQHF. The rearrangement uses TRBV18 and TRBJ1-5; D not resolved. Germline lookup yields CDR1 KGHSH and CDR2 LQKENI. The CDR3 is 17 residues long. V dropped 3 bases and J dropped 2 bases, with 17 bases sitting between them.

This chain links TRBV5-1 with TRBJ1-4, with TRBD1 matching over 8 bases. From germline, CDR1 is SGHRS and CDR2 YFSETQ. Germline trimming cut 4 bases from V and 7 bases from J; bases unmatched to any gene: 9. The CDR3 sequence is 15 residues long. Here the CDR3 reads CASSTQTGDSEKLFF. For the CDR3, the DNA is TGCGCCAGCAGCACACAGACAGGGGACTCTGAAAAACTGTTTTTT. The variable domain in full, completed from reference TRBV5-1 and TRBJ1-4, reads KAGVTQTPRYLIKTRGQQVTLSCSPISGHRSVSWYQQTPGQGLQFLFEYFSETQRNKGNFPGRFSGRQFSNSRSEMNVSTLELGDSALYLCASSTQTGDSEKLFFGSGTQLSVL.

The chain combines TRBV24-1 with TRBJ2-1; D remains ambiguous. The germline gives CDR1 KGHDR, CDR2 SFDVKD. Trimming stripped 1 base from V and 5 bases from J, with 8 bases between. The CDR3 extends over 14 amino acids. The CDR3, as DNA: TGTGCCACCAGTGATTTCTGGCAGAACAATGAGCAGTTCTTC. Protein product: CATSDFWQNNEQFF.

This chain uses TRBV4-1 with TRBJ1-4; TRBD1 agrees at 9 bases. Germline assignment: CDR1 MGHRA and CDR2 YSYEKL. The length of the CDR3 is 16 residues. J was trimmed by 7 bases and V by 3 bases; bases with no gene match: 9. CDR3 coding DNA: TGCGCCAGCAGCCACCAAGATGGGACAGGGAGTGAAAAACTGTTTTTT. Amino acids: CASSHQDGTGSEKLFF.

The V call is TRBV6-5, the J call TRBJ2-5, with 11 bases aligning to TRBD1. Looked up from germline, CDR1 is MNHEY and CDR2 is SVGAGI. Germline trimming cut 6 bases from V and 5 bases from J; bases unmatched to any gene: 8. CDR3 size: 15 residues. CDR3 bases: TGTGCCAGCAGCCCCCGGACAGGGGGCGTGGAGACCCAGTACTTC. Residues: CASSPRTGGVETQYF.

The chain combines TRBV28 with TRBJ1-5; the D is unclear. CDR1 and CDR2 (germline): MDHEN, SYDVKM. CDR3 length: 15 residues. The V and J ends lost 0 bases and 0 bases respectively, with 6 bases between them. The CDR3 spells CASSLWGNSNQPQHF. Here the CDR3 DNA reads TGTGCCAGCAGTTTATGGGGCAATAGCAATCAGCCCCAGCATTTT.

The V gene is TRBV14, the J gene TRBJ1-1; 8 nucleotides agree with TRBD1. From germline, CDR1 is SGHDN and CDR2 FVKESK. After removal of 0 bases from V and 12 bases from J, the junction contained 9 bases not matched to a gene. This CDR3 has 14 amino acids. The CDR3 sequence: CASSQERSGGEPFF. The CDR3 DNA reads TGTGCCAGCAGCCAAGAAAGGTCAGGGGGCGAGCCTTTCTTT. Drawing the rest from reference TRBV14 and TRBJ1-1, the complete variable domain is EAGVTQFPSHSVIEKGQTVTLRCDPISGHDNLYWYRRVMGKEIKFLLHFVKESKQDESGMPNNRFLAERTGGTYSTLKVQPAELEDSGVYFCASSQERSGGEPFFGQGTRLTVV.

This chain connects TRBV9 to TRBJ2-1; TRBD2 matches at 13 bases. The trim removed 2 bases at V and 9 bases at J, leaving 8 bases unmatched. Germline assignment: CDR1 SGDLS and CDR2 YYNGEE. The CDR3 consists of 16 residues. CDR3 DNA: TGTGCCAGCAGCGTGGCCACTAGCGGGGGGGCCGGTGAGCAGTTCTTC. This gives the protein CASSVATSGGAGEQFF.

V is TRBV18 and J is TRBJ1-1; maybe TRBD1 (5 bases). Trimming took off 4 bases at V and 7 bases at J, with 22 bases between the two ends. This CDR3 has 16 amino acids. The germline V gene encodes CDR1 KGHSH and CDR2 LQKENI. CDR3 in amino acids: CASSLNQGSPTNEAFF. CDR3 nucleotide sequence: TGTGCCAGCTCACTAAATCAGGGTTCGCCAACAAATGAAGCTTTCTTT.

V usage is TRBV4-3 and J usage is TRBJ2-5, with D maybe TRBD2 (7 bases). Per germline, CDR1 LGHNA and CDR2 YSLEER. The CDR3 contains 16 residues. The V end was cut by 0 bases, the J end by 2 bases, with 13 bases between. The CDR3 here is CASSQDLRGLQETQYF. In nucleotides, the CDR3 is TGCGCCAGCAGCCAAGATTTGCGGGGGCTACAAGAGACCCAGTACTTC.

This sequence joins TRBV28 and TRBJ1-4, with a possible D match to TRBD1 (5 bases). The CDR3 length is 17 residues. Trimming shortened V by 7 bases and J by 0 bases, and 18 bases separated the two germline ends. Per germline, CDR1 MDHEN and CDR2 SYDVKM. The CDR3 region has the DNA TGTGCCAGCAATTCCCCATTCCGACAGTCAACTAATGAAAAACTGTTTTTT. Amino acids: CASNSPFRQSTNEKLFF.

The chain has TRBV12-3 or TRBV12-4 and TRBJ2-3; D gene unclear. The CDR3 is made up of 12 amino acids. The V end lost 5 bases, the J end lost 2 bases, and 5 bases lay between the germline ends. CDR3 in amino acids: CASSLFTDTQYF. Written as DNA, the CDR3 is TGTGCCAGCAGTCTGTTCACAGATACGCAGTATTTT.

The chain recombines TRBV5-4 with TRBJ2-7; 7 bases line up with TRBD1. Germline CDR1 reads SGHNT; CDR2 reads YYREEE (reference sequence). The CDR3 has 12 amino acids. The J segment lost 7 bases and the V segment lost 5 bases, leaving 6 bases of the junction unmatched. CDR3 coding DNA: TGTGCCAGCAGTCCCACAGGGGTTGAGCAGTACTTC. Residues: CASSPTGVEQYF.

This clone has only one observation. The CDR3 loop is CASSLVGIRNLNEQFF. For the CDR3, the DNA is TGTGCCAGCAGCTTAGTTGGCATAAGAAATCTCAATGAGCAGTTCTTC. This sequence joins TRBV7-2 and TRBJ2-1; D not resolved. CDR1 is SGHTA and CDR2 is FQGNSA in the germline V gene. CDR3 size: 16 residues. V was clipped by 1 base and J by 6 bases, with 16 bases between them. The full variable domain, rest sourced from reference TRBV7-2 and TRBJ2-1, is GAGVSQSPSNKVTEKGKDVELRCDPISGHTALYWYRQSLGQGLEFLIYFQGNSAPDKSGLPSDRFSAERTGGSVSTLTIQRTQQEDSAVYLCASSLVGIRNLNEQFFGPGTRLTVL.

This clone has just one count. This rearrangement joins TRBV4-1 to TRBJ2-1, with TRBD2 matching 11 bases. Trimming cost V 2 bases and J 4 bases; bases outside gene matches: 4. Germline CDR1 and CDR2: MGHRA and YSYEKL. CDR3 length: 16 residues. This CDR3 is CASSQLGLADYNEQFF. The CDR3 region has the DNA TGCGCCAGCAGCCAATTGGGACTAGCGGATTACAATGAGCAGTTCTTC.

V usage is TRBV28 and J usage is TRBJ1-2, with a tentative D call TRBD1 (6 bases). The V end was cut by 8 bases, the J end by 5 bases, with 15 bases between. Germline V lookup: CDR1 MDHEN, CDR2 SYDVKM. The CDR3 covers 13 residues. This CDR3 reads CASGQGGFYGYTF. The CDR3 DNA reads as TGTGCCAGCGGACAAGGGGGTTTTTATGGCTACACCTTC.

The chain couples TRBV5-4 to TRBJ1-6, with 10 positions matching TRBD1. This CDR3 is 16 amino acids long. The trim removed 4 bases at V and 10 bases at J, leaving 11 bases unmatched. Germline V gives CDR1 SGHNT, CDR2 YYREEE (reference sequence). This chain's CDR3 is CASSKWDRGGGSPLHF. DNA of the CDR3: TGTGCCAGCAGCAAATGGGACAGGGGTGGTGGATCACCCCTCCACTTT.

The chain recombines TRBV18 with TRBJ1-5; D uncertain. This CDR3 contains 16 residues. CDR1 is KGHSH, CDR2 LQKENI, per germline. V dropped 0 bases and J dropped 4 bases, with 13 bases sitting between them. CDR3 region: CASSPPGGSWNQPQHF. CDR3 nucleotide sequence: TGTGCCAGCTCACCACCGGGAGGGTCCTGGAATCAGCCCCAGCATTTT. The full variable domain, completed using reference TRBV18 and TRBJ1-5, is NAGVMQNPRHLVRRRGQEARLRCSPMKGHSHVYWYRQLPEEGLKFMVYLQKENIIDESGMPKERFSAEFPKEGPSILRIQQVVRGDSAAYFCASSPPGGSWNQPQHFGDGTRLSIL.

The V call is TRBV10-3, the J call TRBJ1-3; D remains ambiguous. The CDR3 extends over 14 amino acids. Per germline, CDR1 ENHRY and CDR2 SYGVKD. The ends were cut back, 6 bases at V and 0 bases at J, with 9 bases in the middle. Here the CDR3 reads CAISDPSSGNTIYF. The CDR3 bases are TGTGCCATCAGCGACCCTAGCTCTGGAAACACCATATATTTT.

This clone was counted a single time. The chain carries TRBV2 and TRBJ1-1; 10 bases are shared with TRBD1. From germline, CDR1 is SNHLY and CDR2 FYNNEI. The V gene end was trimmed by 6 bases and the J gene end by 11 bases; junction bases not matched to a gene: 6. This CDR3 comprises 12 residues. In nucleotides, the CDR3 is TGTGCCAGCAGACGAGGGACAGGGGTGGCTTTCTTT. Its translation is CASRRGTGVAFF.

V is TRBV7-6 and J is TRBJ1-2, with 7 bases that match TRBD1. Germline V gene lookup returns CDR1 SGHVS and CDR2 FNYEAQ. The CDR3 has 16 amino acids. V gave up 5 bases and J gave up 8 bases; unmatched junction bases: 17. The CDR3 spells CASSPNGPDRAVGYTF. The CDR3, as DNA: TGTGCCAGCAGCCCTAACGGGCCCGACAGGGCCGTAGGCTACACCTTC.

The chain employs TRBV29-1 and TRBJ2-1, with D hard to call. Germline CDR1 reads SQVTM; CDR2 reads ANQGSEA. The CDR3 spans 13 residues. V lost 6 bases and J lost 7, with 16 bases in between. CDR3 nucleotides: TGCAGCGTCTTACACACTACCGGGAATGAGCAGTTCTTC. The encoded protein is CSVLHTTGNEQFF.